The T cell receptor (beta chain) described here comes from a study of cytomegalovirus exposure and HLA in healthy donors. Germline CDR1 is SQVTM and CDR2 is ANQGSEA. The CDR3 has 16 residues. Unmatched junction bases numbered 11, after V lost 5 bases and J lost 8 bases. There are a few counts of this clone. 60 Vbeta and 13 Jbeta primers were used in PCR. The method was immunoSEQ multiplex PCR; TCRdb's version includes in-frame clones alone and lacks a portion of them. This sample has about 180,000 clones, with 80% found just once. The gene calls are TRBV29-1 and TRBJ2-1; 14 nucleotides agree with TRBD2. The sequenced sample consisted of PBMCs. The origin of this receptor is a man between 40 and 49 years old in good health and CMV-seronegative. The CDR3 protein is CSVTPRLAGGGDEQFF. The CDR3 coding sequence is TGCAGCGTTACTCCTCGACTAGCGGGGGGGGGAGATGAGCAGTTCTTC.